Shown below are 8 T cell receptor beta chains from a single sample sequenced in a study of T cell repertoires in cytomegalovirus infection. TCRdb reanalysed the reads using MiXCR and keeps one entry per CDR3 protein. The sample has 150,000 to 200,000 distinct CDR3 sequences; roughly 14% are singletons. Sequenced material: PBMCs. These receptor sequences come from a human donor in good health (CMV status not recorded). Some clones in this sample may be carry-over from other donors' samples.

This chain uses TRBV4-3 with TRBJ2-7, with TRBD1 matching over 8 bases. Losses at the gene ends were 0 bases for V and 4 bases for J; bases not matched to a gene: 2. Germline V gene sequence: CDR1 LGHNA, CDR2 YSLEER. The CDR3 is made up of 14 amino acids. The CDR3 nucleotides are TGCGCCAGCAGCCAAGATACAGGGGGGTACGAGCAGTACTTC. Protein product: CASSQDTGGYEQYF.

This clonotype was seen more than once but under ten times. V usage is TRBV20-1 and J usage is TRBJ1-3, with D perhaps TRBD1 (6 bases). Germline V gene sequence: CDR1 DFQATT, CDR2 SNEGSKA (reference sequence). The CDR3 runs 11 residues. Trimming removed 5 bases at V and 9 bases at J, with 11 bases between. CDR3 sequence reads: CSAFRGGTIYF. As DNA, the CDR3 is TGCAGTGCTTTTCGAGGGGGCACCATATATTTT.

This clonotype was counted a few times. This rearrangement joins TRBV7-2 to TRBJ2-4, with a possible D match to TRBD1 (5 bases). From germline, CDR1 is SGHTA and CDR2 FQGNSA. CDR3 size: 14 residues. V lost 5 bases to trimming and J lost 11 bases, with 19 bases between them. The CDR3 nucleotides read TGTGCCAGCAGCCCAGACAGATCACCCAGCGTTCAGTACTTC. This translates into CASSPDRSPSVQYF.

This clonotype has just a few counts. This chain uses TRBV11-2 with TRBJ1-1; the D gene is possibly TRBD1 (6 bases). Germline V gene data show CDR1 as SGHAT and CDR2 as FQNNGV. The CDR3 consists of 14 residues. Trimming cost V 5 bases and J 9 bases, with 19 bases left between them. DNA for the CDR3: TGTGCCAGCAGCGACCGAGGGGGGGGCGAAAAAGCTTTCTTT. The encoded protein is CASSDRGGGEKAFF.

With regard to this clonotype: Mismatch with germline at one junction end may stem from a read error. The chain couples TRBV19 to TRBJ2-5, with D possibly called TRBD1 or TRBD2 (5 bases each). Germline V gives CDR1 LNHDA, CDR2 SQIVND (reference sequence). The CDR3 spans 14 residues. The CDR3 region has the DNA TGTGCCAGTAGTATATCCGAGGCCGCCGGGACGTTCAAATTC. Protein: CASSISEAAGTFKF.

This clonotype was seen ten or more times. The rearrangement uses TRBV6-6 and TRBJ2-1, with D maybe TRBD2 (7 bases). CDR1 and CDR2 from the germline V gene are MNHNY and SVGAGI (reference sequence). CDR3 length: 17 residues. V lost 1 base to trimming and J lost 1 base, with 14 bases between them. The CDR3 spells CASSYFMGGGSYNEQFF. Written as DNA, the CDR3 is TGTGCCAGCAGTTACTTTATGGGAGGGGGGTCCTACAATGAGCAGTTCTTC.

In nucleotides, the CDR3 is TGCAGCGTTCACCCTAACGGGTTAGAGACCCAGTACTTC. Translating it yields CSVHPNGLETQYF. The chain employs TRBV29-1 and TRBJ2-5; D gene uncertain. Trimming took off 5 bases at V and 4 bases at J, with 14 bases between the two ends. The germline V gene encodes CDR1 SQVTM and CDR2 ANQGSEA. The CDR3 consists of 13 residues.

This clonotype was recorded a few times. V and J are TRBV29-1 and TRBJ2-7; D may be TRBD2 (5 bases). Trimming removed 4 bases at V and 1 base at J, with 11 bases between. The length of the CDR3 is 13 residues. In germline, CDR1 is SQVTM, CDR2 ANQGSEA. Here the CDR3 DNA reads TGCAGCGTTGTCAGACTACCTTCCTACGAGCAGTACTTC. It is translated as CSVVRLPSYEQYF.